Below are 3 T cell receptor beta chains sequenced from a single sample in a study of blood T cell repertoires in COVID-19. Clones were read by immunoSEQ multiplex PCR, and TCRdb kept only the in-frame ones, dropping some. The data show about half a million clones, with 80% to 90% seen just once and under 4% held by the top ten. The sample taken for sequencing was peripheral blood. Every receptor here comes from a human donor in a cohort sampled during active COVID-19.

The rearrangement joins TRBV18 to TRBJ1-3; the D gene is possibly TRBD1 (5 bases). This CDR3 comprises 16 residues. CDR1 KGHSH and CDR2 LQKENI come from the germline V gene. Trimming cost V 3 bases and J 0 bases, with 12 bases left between them. The CDR3 sequence is CASSPAGPHSGNTIYF. CDR3 nucleotides: TGTGCCAGCTCACCGGCGGGACCCCACTCTGGAAACACCATATATTTT.

The CDR3 here is CASSQDTGVGNTIYF. The CDR3 DNA follows: TGTGCCAGCAGCCAAGATACGGGGGTGGGAAACACCATATATTTT. The V gene is TRBV4-2, the J gene TRBJ1-3; possibly TRBD1 for D (5 bases). V lost 0 bases and J lost 4, with 10 bases in between. Germline CDR1 and CDR2: LGHNA and YNFKEQ. CDR3 length: 15 residues.

The genes are TRBV7-3 and TRBJ1-2; no firm D call. This CDR3 comprises 13 residues. Trimming took 3 bases from V and 1 from J, leaving 6 bases between them. Germline lookup yields CDR1 SGHTA and CDR2 FQGTGA. As DNA, the CDR3 is TGTGCCAGCAGCTTCGGGGATAACTATGGCTACACCTTC. It specifies CASSFGDNYGYTF. The variable domain in full, completed from reference TRBV7-3 and TRBJ1-2, reads GAGVSQTPSNKVTEKGKYVELRCDPISGHTALYWYRQSLGQGPEFLIYFQGTGAADDSGLPNDRFFAVRPEGSVSTLKIQRTERGDSAVYLCASSFGDNYGYTFGSGTRLTVV.